The entry that follows covers one T cell receptor beta chain sequence. The target antigen is unknown. This table comes from immunoSEQ multiplex PCR, and its TCRdb copy is limited to in-frame clones, with some not included. The profile covers around 75,000 clones, with more than 80% appearing a single time and approximately 1% taken by the ten largest. The data were taken from a study of OX40 agonist ivuxolimab in advanced cancers. Study in general: Across the patients, intravenous ivuxolimab was delivered every 2 weeks at 0.01 to 10 mg/kg. A partial response was reached by three patients: one with hepatocellular carcinoma and two with cutaneous melanoma. Study-wide findings and caveats: On average, CD8+ T cells had more expanded clones than CD4+.

V was shortened by 5 bases and J by 4 bases, with 9 bases between the two germline ends. Germline CDR1 and CDR2: SGHAT and FQNNGV. The CDR3 contains 13 residues. This receptor was obtained from an adult with an advanced solid tumor such as melanoma, head and neck, liver or kidney cancer. V usage is TRBV11-2 and J usage is TRBJ2-1, with no clear D. The starting material was CD4+ or CD8+ T cells sorted from blood, obtained in a trial of the OX40 agonist ivuxolimab. The CDR3 region is CASSVGPYNEQFF. The CDR3, as DNA: TGTGCCAGCAGCGTGGGCCCTTACAATGAGCAGTTCTTC. The full variable domain, completed using reference TRBV11-2 and TRBJ2-1, is EAGVAQSPRYKIIEKRQSVAFWCNPISGHATLYWYQQILGQGPKLLIQFQNNGVVDDSQLPKDRFSAERLKGVDSTLKIQPAKLEDSAVYLCASSVGPYNEQFFGPGTRLTVL.